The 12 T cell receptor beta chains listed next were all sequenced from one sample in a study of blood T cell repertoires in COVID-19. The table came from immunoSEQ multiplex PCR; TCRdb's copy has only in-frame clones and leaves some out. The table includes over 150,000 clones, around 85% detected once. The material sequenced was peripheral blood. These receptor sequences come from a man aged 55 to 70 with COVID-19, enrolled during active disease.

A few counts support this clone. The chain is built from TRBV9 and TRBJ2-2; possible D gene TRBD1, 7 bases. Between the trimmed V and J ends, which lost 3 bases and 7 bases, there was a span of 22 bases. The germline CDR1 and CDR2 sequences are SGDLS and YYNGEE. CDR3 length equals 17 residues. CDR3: CASSAHRGWKGGGELFF. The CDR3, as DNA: TGTGCCAGCAGCGCCCACAGGGGTTGGAAGGGGGGCGGGGAGCTGTTTTTT.

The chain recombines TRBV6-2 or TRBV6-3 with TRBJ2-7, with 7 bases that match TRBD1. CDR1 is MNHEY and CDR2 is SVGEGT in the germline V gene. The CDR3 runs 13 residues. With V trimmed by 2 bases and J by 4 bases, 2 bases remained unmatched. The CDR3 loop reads CASSYNRGYEQYF. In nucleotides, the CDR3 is TGTGCCAGCAGTTACAACAGGGGATACGAGCAGTACTTC.

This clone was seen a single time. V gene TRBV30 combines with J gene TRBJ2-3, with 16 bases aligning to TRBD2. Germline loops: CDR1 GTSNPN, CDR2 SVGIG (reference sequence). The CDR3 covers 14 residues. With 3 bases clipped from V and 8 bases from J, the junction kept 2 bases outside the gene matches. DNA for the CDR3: TGTGCCTGGAGAGGGACTAGCGGGAGGGGTACGCAGTATTTT. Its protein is CAWRGTSGRGTQYF.

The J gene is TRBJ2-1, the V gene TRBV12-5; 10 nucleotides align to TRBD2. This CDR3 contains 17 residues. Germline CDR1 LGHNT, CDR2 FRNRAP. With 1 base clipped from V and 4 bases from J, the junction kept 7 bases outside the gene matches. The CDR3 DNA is TGTGCTAGTGGTTTGGGCTTAGCGGGGGGCCCTTACAATGAGCAGTTCTTC. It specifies CASGLGLAGGPYNEQFF.

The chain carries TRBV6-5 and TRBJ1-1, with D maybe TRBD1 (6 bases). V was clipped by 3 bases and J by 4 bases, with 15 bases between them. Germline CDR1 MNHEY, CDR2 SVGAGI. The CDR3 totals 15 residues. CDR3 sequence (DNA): TGTGCCAGCAGTTATGGGGGGGGGCTTAGCACTGAAGCTTTCTTT. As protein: CASSYGGGLSTEAFF.

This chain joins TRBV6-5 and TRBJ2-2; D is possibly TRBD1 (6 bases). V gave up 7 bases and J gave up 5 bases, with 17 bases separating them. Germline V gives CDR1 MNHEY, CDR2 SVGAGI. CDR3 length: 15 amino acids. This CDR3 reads CASKRTVGNTGELFF. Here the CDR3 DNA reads TGTGCCAGCAAAAGGACAGTCGGGAATACCGGGGAGCTGTTTTTT.

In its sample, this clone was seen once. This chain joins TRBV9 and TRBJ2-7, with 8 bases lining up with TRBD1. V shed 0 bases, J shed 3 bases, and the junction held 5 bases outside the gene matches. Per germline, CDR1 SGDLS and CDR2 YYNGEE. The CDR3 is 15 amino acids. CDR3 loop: CASSVGWTGIYEQYF. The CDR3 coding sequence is TGTGCCAGCAGCGTAGGATGGACAGGGATCTACGAGCAGTACTTC.

The CDR3 loop reads CASSPTGINGYTF. In nucleotides, the CDR3 is TGTGCCAGCAGCCCGACAGGGATCAATGGCTACACCTTC. The chain combines TRBV6-5 with TRBJ1-2; 7 positions agree with TRBD1. The CDR3 is made up of 13 amino acids. CDR1 is MNHEY and CDR2 is SVGAGI in the germline V gene. J gave up 6 bases and V 6 bases, and 7 bases lay outside the gene matches.

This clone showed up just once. The CDR3 protein is CASRSPETQYF. The CDR3 DNA reads as TGTGCCAGCAGGAGTCCAGAGACCCAGTACTTC. The V and J genes are TRBV2 and TRBJ2-5; no reliable D call. Germline lookup yields CDR1 SNHLY and CDR2 FYNNEI. The ends were cut back, 6 bases at V and 4 bases at J, with 6 bases in the middle. The length of the CDR3 is 11 residues.

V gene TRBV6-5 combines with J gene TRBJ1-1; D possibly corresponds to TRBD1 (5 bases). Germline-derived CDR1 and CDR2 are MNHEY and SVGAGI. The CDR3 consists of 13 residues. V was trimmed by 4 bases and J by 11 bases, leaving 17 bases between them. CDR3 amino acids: CASSSRAGLGAFF. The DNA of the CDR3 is TGTGCCAGCAGTTCCCGCGCGGGGCTTGGGGCTTTCTTT.

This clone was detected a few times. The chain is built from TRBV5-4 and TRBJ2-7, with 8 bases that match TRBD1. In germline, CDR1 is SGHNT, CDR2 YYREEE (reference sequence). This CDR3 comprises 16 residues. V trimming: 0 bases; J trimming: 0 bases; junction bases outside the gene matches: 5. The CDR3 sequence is CASSLDTGTGSYEQYF. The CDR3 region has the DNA TGTGCCAGCAGCTTGGATACCGGGACAGGCTCCTACGAGCAGTACTTC.

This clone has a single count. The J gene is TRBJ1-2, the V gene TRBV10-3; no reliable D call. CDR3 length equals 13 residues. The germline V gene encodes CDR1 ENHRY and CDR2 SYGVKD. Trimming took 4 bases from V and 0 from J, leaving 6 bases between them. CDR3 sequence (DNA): TGTGCCATCAGTGGGCAAACTAACTATGGCTACACCTTC. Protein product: CAISGQTNYGYTF.